This TCR beta chain was identified during a study of breast tumors, draining lymph nodes, adjacent tissues. Study findings and constraints: The data were judged consistent with most tumor T cells coming from lymph node and expanding in tumor. Luminal-like breast cancer showed significantly greater tumor-nontumor repertoire similarity than basal-like breast cancer did.

The lymph nodes were axillary draining lymph nodes from breast cancer patients. This clonotype has at least ten counts. Its matching antigen is unknown. TCRdb re-called the multiplex PCR reads with MiXCR, one entry per CDR3 protein. Found here are approximately 210,000 distinct CDR3 sequences, about 30% of them singletons; the top ten hold roughly 1.3%. V lost 4 bases and J lost 7; bases outside the gene matches: 7. The CDR3 runs to 15 residues. Germline V gene data show CDR1 as SGHTA and CDR2 as FQGNSA. Sequenced sample: axillary lymph node tissue. V usage is TRBV7-2 and J usage is TRBJ1-6; 7 nucleotides match TRBD1. The receptor comes from a female donor with breast cancer. Some clones in this sample may be carry-over from other donors' samples. CDR3 bases: TGTGCCAGCAGCTCCGACAGGGCGTGGAATTCACCCCTCCACTTT. Its translation is CASSSDRAWNSPLHF.